This is a list of T cell receptor beta chains from one sample in a study of metastatic and nonmetastatic thyroid tumors. TCRdb re-processed the PCR reads through MiXCR. The sample lists several thousand clones, around 30% occurring once. The sequencing input was tumor tissue. The source of these receptors is a female donor with papillary thyroid cancer or a benign thyroid nodule (not recorded which). Some clones in this sample may be carry-over from other donors' samples. The CDR3 runs from the conserved cysteine through the conserved F or W. Each record gives: D gene, J gene, clone size, V gene, CDR3 protein, CDR3 DNA. A D gene is named only where the DNA matches it firmly. Rows give clone size only sometimes, using once, few, many, or a class for an expanded clone.

d_call: TRBD2
j_call: TRBJ2-1
clone_size: NA
v_call: TRBV28
cdr3_aa: CASTSSRHGTSGGIYNEQFF
cdr3_nt: TGTGCCAGCACAAGCAGTCGCCACGGGACTAGCGGAGGCATCTACAATGAGCAGTTCTTC

d_call: TRBD1
j_call: TRBJ1-2
clone_size: NA
v_call: TRBV11-2
cdr3_aa: CASSLDQGVSYGYTF
cdr3_nt: TGTGCCAGCAGCTTAGACCAGGGGGTGTCGTATGGCTACACCTTC

d_call: NA
j_call: TRBJ2-1
clone_size: medium-sized
v_call: TRBV9
cdr3_aa: CASSEQKGRPASYNEQFF
cdr3_nt: TGTGCCAGCAGCGAACAGAAAGGACGGCCGGCTTCCTACAATGAGCAGTTCTTC

d_call: NA
j_call: TRBJ2-7
clone_size: NA
v_call: TRBV5-1
cdr3_aa: CASSLRAEGYEQYF
cdr3_nt: TGCGCCAGCAGCTTAAGGGCGGAGGGCTACGAGCAGTACTTC

d_call: NA
j_call: TRBJ1-5
clone_size: NA
v_call: TRBV20-1
cdr3_aa: CSAPTGTGQPQHF
cdr3_nt: TGCAGTGCTCCCACAGGGACCGGTCAGCCCCAGCATTTT

d_call: NA
j_call: TRBJ2-3
clone_size: NA
v_call: TRBV19
cdr3_aa: CASSPSGATDTQYF
cdr3_nt: TGTGCCAGTAGTCCTTCGGGGGCCACAGATACGCAGTATTTT

d_call: TRBD1
j_call: TRBJ2-3
clone_size: NA
v_call: TRBV20-1
cdr3_aa: CSASHRQGASTDTQYF
cdr3_nt: TGCAGTGCTAGCCATCGACAGGGGGCTAGCACAGATACGCAGTATTTT

d_call: NA
j_call: TRBJ2-7
clone_size: many
v_call: TRBV28
cdr3_aa: CASTSRGAESSYEQYF
cdr3_nt: TGTGCCAGCACCTCAAGAGGGGCGGAGAGCTCCTACGAGCAGTACTTC

d_call: NA
j_call: TRBJ2-2
clone_size: few
v_call: TRBV19
cdr3_aa: CASSIQGSAGELFF
cdr3_nt: TGTGCCAGTAGTATACAGGGTAGCGCCGGGGAGCTGTTTTTT

d_call: TRBD2
j_call: TRBJ2-1
clone_size: few
v_call: TRBV7-9
cdr3_aa: CAIPGQREGTEQFF
cdr3_nt: TGTGCCATTCCGGGGCAGCGGGAAGGCACTGAGCAGTTCTTC

d_call: NA
j_call: TRBJ1-2
clone_size: NA
v_call: TRBV6-1
cdr3_aa: CASSIQHDTGYTF
cdr3_nt: TGTGCCAGCAGTATCCAGCATGATACTGGCTACACCTTC

d_call: NA
j_call: TRBJ2-7
clone_size: few
v_call: TRBV9
cdr3_aa: CASSIGTSSYEQYF
cdr3_nt: TGTGCCAGCAGCATAGGGACATCGTCCTACGAGCAGTACTTC

d_call: NA
j_call: TRBJ2-1
clone_size: NA
v_call: TRBV7-2
cdr3_aa: CASSLGPQGEQFF
cdr3_nt: TGTGCCAGCAGCTTAGGACCCCAGGGTGAGCAGTTCTTC

d_call: NA
j_call: TRBJ2-7
clone_size: few
v_call: TRBV7-2
cdr3_aa: CASSSYYEQYF
cdr3_nt: TGTGCCAGCAGCTCATACTACGAGCAGTACTTC

d_call: NA
j_call: TRBJ2-2
clone_size: medium-sized
v_call: TRBV9
cdr3_aa: CASSPSMITGELFF
cdr3_nt: TGTGCCAGCAGCCCCTCCATGATCACCGGGGAGCTGTTTTTT

d_call: TRBD2
j_call: TRBJ2-7
clone_size: once
v_call: TRBV9
cdr3_aa: CASSPSGLAIYEQYF
cdr3_nt: TGTGCCAGCAGCCCCTCTGGACTAGCGATCTACGAGCAGTACTTC

d_call: NA
j_call: TRBJ1-5
clone_size: few
v_call: TRBV6-1
cdr3_aa: CASSEARAGRNQPQHF
cdr3_nt: TGTGCCAGCAGTGAAGCGAGGGCAGGGAGGAATCAGCCCCAGCATTTT

d_call: NA
j_call: TRBJ2-7
clone_size: NA
v_call: TRBV18
cdr3_aa: CASSPGVAYEQYF
cdr3_nt: TGTGCCAGCTCACCGGGAGTCGCCTACGAGCAGTACTTC

d_call: TRBD2
j_call: TRBJ2-1
clone_size: few
v_call: TRBV10-2
cdr3_aa: CASTSSGSDNEQFF
cdr3_nt: TGCGCCAGCACGTCTAGCGGGAGTGACAATGAGCAGTTCTTC

d_call: NA
j_call: TRBJ2-2
clone_size: NA
v_call: TRBV4-2
cdr3_aa: CASSRPNGAGELFF
cdr3_nt: TGTGCCAGCAGCCGCCCCAACGGGGCCGGGGAGCTGTTTTTT

d_call: NA
j_call: TRBJ2-7
clone_size: few
v_call: TRBV6-6
cdr3_aa: CASSYSGSYEQYF
cdr3_nt: TGTGCCAGCAGTTACTCCGGCTCCTACGAGCAGTACTTC

d_call: NA
j_call: TRBJ2-7
clone_size: NA
v_call: TRBV6-5
cdr3_aa: CASSYYRGGEQYF
cdr3_nt: TGTGCCAGCAGTTACTACAGAGGTGGAGAGCAGTACTTC

d_call: NA
j_call: TRBJ2-1
clone_size: few
v_call: TRBV6-5
cdr3_aa: CASSYREWSTYNEQFF
cdr3_nt: TGTGCCAGCAGTTACAGGGAATGGAGTACCTACAATGAGCAGTTCTTC

d_call: NA
j_call: TRBJ1-1
clone_size: NA
v_call: TRBV5-1
cdr3_aa: CASSLVQTNTEAFF
cdr3_nt: TGCGCCAGCAGCTTGGTCCAAACGAACACTGAAGCTTTCTTT

d_call: NA
j_call: TRBJ2-1
clone_size: NA
v_call: TRBV11-2
cdr3_aa: CASSFASGFNNEQFF
cdr3_nt: TGTGCCAGCAGCTTTGCGAGCGGGTTTAACAATGAGCAGTTCTTC

d_call: TRBD2
j_call: TRBJ2-1
clone_size: NA
v_call: TRBV7-8
cdr3_aa: CASSFVGGRAPFF
cdr3_nt: TGTGCCAGCAGCTTCGTTGGCGGGAGGGCCCCGTTCTTC